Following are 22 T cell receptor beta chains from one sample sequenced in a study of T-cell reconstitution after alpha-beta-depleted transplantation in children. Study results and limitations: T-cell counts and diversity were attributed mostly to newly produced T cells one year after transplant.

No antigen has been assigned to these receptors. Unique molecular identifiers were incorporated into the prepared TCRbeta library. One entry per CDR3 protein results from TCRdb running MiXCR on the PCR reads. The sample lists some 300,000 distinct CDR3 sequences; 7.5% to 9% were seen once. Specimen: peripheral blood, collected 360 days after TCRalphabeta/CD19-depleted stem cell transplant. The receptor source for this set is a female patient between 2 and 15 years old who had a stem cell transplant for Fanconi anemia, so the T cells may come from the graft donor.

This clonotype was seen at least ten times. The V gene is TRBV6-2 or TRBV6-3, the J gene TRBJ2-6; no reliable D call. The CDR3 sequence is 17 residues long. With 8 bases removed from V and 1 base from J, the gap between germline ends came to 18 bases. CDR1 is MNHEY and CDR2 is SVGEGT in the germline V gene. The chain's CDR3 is CASHRNHQISGANVLTF. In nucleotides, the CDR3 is TGTGCCAGCCATCGGAACCATCAAATATCTGGGGCCAACGTCCTGACTTTC.

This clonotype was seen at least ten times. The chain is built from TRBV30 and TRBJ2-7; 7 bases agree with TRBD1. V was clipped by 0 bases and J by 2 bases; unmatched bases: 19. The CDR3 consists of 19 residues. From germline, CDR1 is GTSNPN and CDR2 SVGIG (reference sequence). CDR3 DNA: TGTGCCTGGAGTGTACGAAGCTGGGACAGCCGAGTTCATCCCTACGAGCAGTACTTC. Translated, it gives CAWSVRSWDSRVHPYEQYF.

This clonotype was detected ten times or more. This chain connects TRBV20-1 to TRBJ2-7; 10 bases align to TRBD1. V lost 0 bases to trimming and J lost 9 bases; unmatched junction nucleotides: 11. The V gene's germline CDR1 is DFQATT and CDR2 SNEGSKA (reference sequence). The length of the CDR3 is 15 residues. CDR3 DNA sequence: TGCAGTGCTAGAGAGAGAGCCGGGACAGGGGTTTGGCAGTACTTC. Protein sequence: CSARERAGTGVWQYF.

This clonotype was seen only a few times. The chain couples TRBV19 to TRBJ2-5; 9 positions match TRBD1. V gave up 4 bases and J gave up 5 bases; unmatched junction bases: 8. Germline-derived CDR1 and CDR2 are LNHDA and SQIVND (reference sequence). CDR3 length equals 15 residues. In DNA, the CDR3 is TGTGCCAGTAGTACACACAGGGGGCGCAGGGAGACCCAGTACTTC. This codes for CASSTHRGRRETQYF.

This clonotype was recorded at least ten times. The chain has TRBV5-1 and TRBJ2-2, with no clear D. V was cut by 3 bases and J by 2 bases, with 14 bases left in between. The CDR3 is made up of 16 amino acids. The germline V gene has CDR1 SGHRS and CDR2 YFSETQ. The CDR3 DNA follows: TGCGCCAGCAGCTCTAAGGACGGACCTAACACCGGGGAGCTGTTTTTT. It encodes CASSSKDGPNTGELFF.

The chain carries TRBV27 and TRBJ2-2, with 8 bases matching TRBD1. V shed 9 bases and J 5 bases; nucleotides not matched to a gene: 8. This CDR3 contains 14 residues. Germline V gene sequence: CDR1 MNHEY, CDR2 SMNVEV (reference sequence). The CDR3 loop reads CASGQGRVTGELFF. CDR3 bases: TGTGCCAGTGGACAGGGAAGAGTTACCGGGGAGCTGTTTTTT.

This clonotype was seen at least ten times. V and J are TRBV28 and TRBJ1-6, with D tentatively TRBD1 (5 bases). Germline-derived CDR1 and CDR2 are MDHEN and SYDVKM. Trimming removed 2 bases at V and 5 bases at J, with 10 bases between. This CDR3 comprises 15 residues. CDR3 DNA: TGTGCCAGCAGTTTAATCAGGGAAAATAATTCACCCCTCCACTTT. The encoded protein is CASSLIRENNSPLHF.

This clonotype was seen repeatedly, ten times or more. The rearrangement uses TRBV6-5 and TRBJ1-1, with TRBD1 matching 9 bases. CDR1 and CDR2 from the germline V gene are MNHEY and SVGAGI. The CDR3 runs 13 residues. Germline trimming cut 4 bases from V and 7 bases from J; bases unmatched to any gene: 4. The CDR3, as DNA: TGTGCCAGCAGTTTACCGGGACAGGGTGAAGCTTTCTTT. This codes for CASSLPGQGEAFF.

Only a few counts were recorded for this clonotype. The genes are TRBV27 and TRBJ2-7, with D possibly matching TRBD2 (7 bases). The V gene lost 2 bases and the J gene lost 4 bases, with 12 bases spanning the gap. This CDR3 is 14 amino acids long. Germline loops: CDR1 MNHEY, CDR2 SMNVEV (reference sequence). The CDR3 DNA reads TGTGCCAGCAGTTTAGCGGGGGCCGGTTACGAGCAGTACTTC. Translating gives CASSLAGAGYEQYF.

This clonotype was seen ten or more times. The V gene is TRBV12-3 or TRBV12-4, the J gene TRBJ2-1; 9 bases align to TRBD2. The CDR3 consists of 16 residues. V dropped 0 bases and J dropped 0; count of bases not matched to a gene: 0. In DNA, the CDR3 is TGTGCCAGCAGTTTAGCAGCGGGGGGCTCCTACAATGAGCAGTTCTTC. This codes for CASSLAAGGSYNEQFF.

The CDR3 nucleotides read TGTGCCAGCAGCTTGGGACTAGCGGGGGACACAGATACGCAGTATTTT. Amino acids: CASSLGLAGDTDTQYF. The chain links TRBV7-9 to TRBJ2-3; 14 nucleotides line up with TRBD2. The V gene end was trimmed by 3 bases and the J gene end by 2 bases; junction bases not matched to a gene: 1. CDR3 size: 16 residues. Germline V CDR1 and CDR2: SEHNR, FQNEAQ (reference sequence).

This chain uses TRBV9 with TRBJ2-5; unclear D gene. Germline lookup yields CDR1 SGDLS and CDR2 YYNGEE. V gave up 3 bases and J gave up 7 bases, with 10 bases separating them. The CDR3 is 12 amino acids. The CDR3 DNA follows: TGTGCCAGCAGCGGCCCCCGGGCGACCCAGTACTTC. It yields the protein CASSGPRATQYF.

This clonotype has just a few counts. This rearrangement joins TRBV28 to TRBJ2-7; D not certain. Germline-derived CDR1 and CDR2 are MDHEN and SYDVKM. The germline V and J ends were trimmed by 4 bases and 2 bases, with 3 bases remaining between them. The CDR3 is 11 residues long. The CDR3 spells CASSSPYEQYV. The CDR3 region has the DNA TGTGCCAGCAGTTCCCCCTACGAGCAGTACGTC.

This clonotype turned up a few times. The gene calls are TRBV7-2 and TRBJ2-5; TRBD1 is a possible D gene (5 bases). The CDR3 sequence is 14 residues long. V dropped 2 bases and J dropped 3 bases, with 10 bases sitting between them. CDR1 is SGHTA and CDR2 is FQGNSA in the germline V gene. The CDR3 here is CASSLRQGEETQYF. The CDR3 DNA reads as TGTGCCAGCAGCTTACGGCAGGGTGAAGAGACCCAGTACTTC.

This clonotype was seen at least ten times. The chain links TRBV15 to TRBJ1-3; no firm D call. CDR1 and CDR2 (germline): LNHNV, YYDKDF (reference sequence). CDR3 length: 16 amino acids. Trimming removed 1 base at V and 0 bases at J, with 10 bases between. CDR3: CATSRVETTSGNTIYF. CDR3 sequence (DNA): TGTGCCACCAGCAGAGTAGAGACCACCTCTGGAAACACCATATATTTT.

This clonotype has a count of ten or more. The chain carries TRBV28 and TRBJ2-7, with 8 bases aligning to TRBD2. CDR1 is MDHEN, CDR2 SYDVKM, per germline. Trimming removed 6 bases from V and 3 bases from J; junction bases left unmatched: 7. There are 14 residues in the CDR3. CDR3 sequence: CASSFSGIVYEQYF. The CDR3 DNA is TGTGCCAGCAGCTTTAGCGGGATAGTCTACGAGCAGTACTTC.

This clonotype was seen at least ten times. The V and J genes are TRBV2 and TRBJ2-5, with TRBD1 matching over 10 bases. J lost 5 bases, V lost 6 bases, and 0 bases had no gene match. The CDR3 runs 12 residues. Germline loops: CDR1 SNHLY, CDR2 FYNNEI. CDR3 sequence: CASRDRGETQYF. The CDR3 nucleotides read TGTGCCAGCAGGGACAGGGGGGAGACCCAGTACTTC.

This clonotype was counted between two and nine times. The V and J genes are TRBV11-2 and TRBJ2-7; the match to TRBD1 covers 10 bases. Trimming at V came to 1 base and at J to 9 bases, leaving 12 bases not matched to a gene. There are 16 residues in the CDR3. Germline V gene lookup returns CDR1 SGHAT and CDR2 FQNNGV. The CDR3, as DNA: TGTGCCAGCAGCTTAGTGGGTGGGGGACAGGGGAGAGTGCAGTACTTC. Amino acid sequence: CASSLVGGGQGRVQYF.

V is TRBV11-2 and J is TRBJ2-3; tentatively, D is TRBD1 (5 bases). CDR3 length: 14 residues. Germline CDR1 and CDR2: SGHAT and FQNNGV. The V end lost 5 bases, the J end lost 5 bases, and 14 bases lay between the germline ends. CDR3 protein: CASSTQWGGDTQYF. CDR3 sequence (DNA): TGTGCCAGCAGCACACAGTGGGGCGGAGATACGCAGTATTTT.

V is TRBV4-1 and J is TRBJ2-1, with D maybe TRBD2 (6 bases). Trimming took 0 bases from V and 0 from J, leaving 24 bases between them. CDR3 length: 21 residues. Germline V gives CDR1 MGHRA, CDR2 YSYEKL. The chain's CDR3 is CASSQDEDHGGEYGSYNEQFF. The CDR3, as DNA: TGCGCCAGCAGCCAAGACGAGGATCACGGCGGGGAGTACGGCTCCTACAATGAGCAGTTCTTC.

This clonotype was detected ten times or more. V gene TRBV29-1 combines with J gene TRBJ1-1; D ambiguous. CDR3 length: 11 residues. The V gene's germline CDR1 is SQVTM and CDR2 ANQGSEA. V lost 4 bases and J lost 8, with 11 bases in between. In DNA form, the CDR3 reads TGCAGCGTTGTTATGTCCGGAGAAGCTTTCTTT. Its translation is CSVVMSGEAFF. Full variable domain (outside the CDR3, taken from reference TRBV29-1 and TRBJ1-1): SAVISQKPSRDICQRGTSLTIQCQVDSQVTMMFWYRQQPGQSLTLIATANQGSEATYESGFVIDKFPISRPNLTFSTLTVSNMSPEDSSIYLCSVVMSGEAFFGQGTRLTVV.

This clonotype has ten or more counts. DNA of the CDR3: TGTGCCAGCAGCTCCCTACTAGGGGGCTACGAGCAGTACTTC. This sequence encodes CASSSLLGGYEQYF. The rearrangement uses TRBV7-2 and TRBJ2-7; tentative D call: TRBD1 (6 bases). Looked up from germline, CDR1 is SGHTA and CDR2 is FQGNSA. This CDR3 contains 14 residues. With 4 bases removed from V and 3 bases from J, the gap between germline ends came to 13 bases.